Listed below are T cell receptor beta chains from one sample, sequenced in a study of Ad26.COV2.S vaccination and SARS-CoV-2 variants. Sequenced by immunoSEQ multiplex PCR; TCRdb stores in-frame clones only, minus some. The data contain some 390,000 clones, 88% of them singletons. The specimen was peripheral blood, collected in a trial of Ad26.COV2.S vaccine versus placebo. Receptor source: a person aged 18-65 years who received the Ad26.COV2.S COVID-19 vaccine or a placebo. Each CDR3 is given with its conserved first and last residue. D genes are given only for firm matches. Clone size is stated in some rows and not others, as once, few, many or a class when expanded.

cdr3_aa	cdr3_nt	d_call	clone_size	v_call	j_call
CASSVGGSMNTEAFF	TGTGCCAGCAGCGTAGGGGGCTCGATGAACACTGAAGCTTTCTTT	NA	NA	TRBV9	TRBJ1-1
CATSIAREQFF	TGTGCCACCAGTATAGCTCGTGAGCAGTTCTTC	NA	few	TRBV15	TRBJ2-1
CASSQAEKGEKLFF	TGCGCCAGCAGCCAAGCGGAGAAAGGGGAAAAACTGTTTTTT	NA	NA	TRBV4-1	TRBJ1-4
CASSPRDYNYNEQFF	TGTGCCAGCAGCCCCCGGGACTATAACTACAATGAGCAGTTCTTC	TRBD2	NA	TRBV7-9	TRBJ2-1
CASSEPGTGNEKLFF	TGCGCCAGCAGTGAGCCCGGGACAGGGAATGAAAAACTGTTTTTT	TRBD1	few	TRBV10-1	TRBJ1-4
CASSPFGAEAFF	TGTGCCAGCTCCCCTTTCGGGGCTGAAGCTTTCTTT	NA	NA	TRBV18	TRBJ1-1
CASSMLTGDGYTF	TGTGCCAGTAGTATGCTAACAGGGGATGGCTACACCTTC	TRBD1	NA	TRBV19	TRBJ1-2
CASSQSGRTVGTDTQYF	TGTGCCAGCAGCCAGTCAGGACGGACGGTTGGGACAGATACGCAGTATTTT	NA	NA	TRBV3-1/TRBV3-2	TRBJ2-3
CASSLGEGRGEQFF	TGTGCCAGCAGTCTCGGGGAGGGCAGGGGTGAGCAGTTCTTC	NA	NA	TRBV7-9	TRBJ2-1
CASSLRQGSTEAFF	TGTGCCAGCAGCCTCAGGCAGGGAAGCACTGAAGCTTTCTTT	NA	NA	TRBV7-9	TRBJ1-1
CASSAKGPNDQPQHF	TGCGCCAGCAGCGCGAAAGGGCCGAACGATCAGCCCCAGCATTTT	NA	NA	TRBV4-1	TRBJ1-5
CASSLKGSRGYTF	TGTGCCAGCAGTTTAAAGGGTTCGAGAGGCTACACCTTC	NA	NA	TRBV12-3/TRBV12-4	TRBJ1-2
CATSEKTGYNEQFF	TGTGCCACCAGTGAAAAGACAGGGTACAATGAGCAGTTCTTC	TRBD1	NA	TRBV24-1	TRBJ2-1
CASSVRGSNEQFF	TGTGCCAGCAGCGTACGTGGTAGCAATGAGCAGTTCTTC	NA	once	TRBV5-4	TRBJ2-1
CASSVPGANTEAFF	TGTGCCAGCAGCGTCCCGGGGGCGAACACTGAAGCTTTCTTT	NA	NA	TRBV9	TRBJ1-1
CASSLYQGPYEQYF	TGTGCCAGCAGTTTATACCAGGGACCCTACGAGCAGTACTTC	NA	NA	TRBV27	TRBJ2-7
CASSQGVGTQYF	TGTGCCAGCAGCCAAGGGGTAGGTACGCAGTATTTT	NA	NA	TRBV3-1/TRBV3-2	TRBJ2-3
CASSKDRLAGDVEQYF	TGTGCCAGCAGCAAAGACCGACTAGCGGGGGACGTGGAGCAGTACTTC	TRBD2	NA	TRBV11-3	TRBJ2-7
CASSAQVSGGSGNTIYF	TGTGCCAGCAGCGCCCAAGTTTCAGGGGGCAGTGGAAACACCATATATTTT	TRBD1	NA	TRBV9	TRBJ1-3
CASSEPSWRREVYGYTF	TGTGCCAGCAGTGAACCCTCGTGGCGCCGAGAGGTTTATGGCTACACCTTC	NA	NA	TRBV6-1	TRBJ1-2
CASSPGGLAGQEETQYF	TGTGCCAGCAGCCCAGGCGGTCTAGCGGGGCAAGAAGAGACCCAGTACTTC	TRBD2	NA	TRBV11-3	TRBJ2-5
CASSLDSYLSYEQYF	TGTGCCAGCAGCTTAGACTCTTACCTCTCCTACGAGCAGTACTTC	NA	once	TRBV11-2	TRBJ2-7